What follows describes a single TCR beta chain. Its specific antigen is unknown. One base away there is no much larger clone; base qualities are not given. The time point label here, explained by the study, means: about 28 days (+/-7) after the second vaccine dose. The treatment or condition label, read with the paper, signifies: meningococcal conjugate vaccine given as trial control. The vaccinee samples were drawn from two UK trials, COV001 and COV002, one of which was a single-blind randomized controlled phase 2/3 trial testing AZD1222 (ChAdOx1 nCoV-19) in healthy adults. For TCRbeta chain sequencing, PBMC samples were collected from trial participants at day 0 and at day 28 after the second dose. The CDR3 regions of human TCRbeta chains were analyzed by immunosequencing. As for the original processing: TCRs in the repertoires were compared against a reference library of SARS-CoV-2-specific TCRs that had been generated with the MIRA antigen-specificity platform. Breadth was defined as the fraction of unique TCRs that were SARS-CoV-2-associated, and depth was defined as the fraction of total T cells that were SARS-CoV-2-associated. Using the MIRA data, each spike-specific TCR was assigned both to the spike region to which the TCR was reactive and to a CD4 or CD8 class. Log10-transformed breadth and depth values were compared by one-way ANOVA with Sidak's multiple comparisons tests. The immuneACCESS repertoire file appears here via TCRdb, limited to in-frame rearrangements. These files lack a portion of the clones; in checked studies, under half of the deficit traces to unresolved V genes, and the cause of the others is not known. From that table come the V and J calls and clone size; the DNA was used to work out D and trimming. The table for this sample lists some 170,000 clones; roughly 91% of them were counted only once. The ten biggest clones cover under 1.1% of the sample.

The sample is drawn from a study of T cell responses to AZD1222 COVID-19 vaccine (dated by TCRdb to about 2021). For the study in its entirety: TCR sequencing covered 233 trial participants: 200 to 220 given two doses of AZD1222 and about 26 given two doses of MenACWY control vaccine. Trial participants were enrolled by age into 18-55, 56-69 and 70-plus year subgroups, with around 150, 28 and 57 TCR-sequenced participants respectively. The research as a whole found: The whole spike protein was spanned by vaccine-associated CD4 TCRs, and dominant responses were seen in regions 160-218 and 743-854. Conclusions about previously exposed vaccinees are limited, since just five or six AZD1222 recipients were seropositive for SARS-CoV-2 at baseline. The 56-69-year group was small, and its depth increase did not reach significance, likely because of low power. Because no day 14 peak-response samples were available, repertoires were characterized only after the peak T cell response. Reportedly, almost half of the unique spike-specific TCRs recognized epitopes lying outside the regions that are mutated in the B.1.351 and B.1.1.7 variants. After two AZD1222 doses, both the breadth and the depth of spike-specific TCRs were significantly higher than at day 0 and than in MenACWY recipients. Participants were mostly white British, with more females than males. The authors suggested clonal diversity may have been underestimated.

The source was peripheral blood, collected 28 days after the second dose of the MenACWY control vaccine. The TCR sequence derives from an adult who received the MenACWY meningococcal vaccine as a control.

At the DNA level, the sequence is TGTGCCAGCAGCCCCGGGACGGCAAATTTCATGAACACTGAAGCTTTCTTT. Translated, it gives CASSPGTANFMNTEAFF. The sequence links TRBV5-6 to TRBJ1-1; perhaps TRBD1 is the D gene, with 5 bases matching. Inclusive of the bounding cysteine and phenylalanine, the CDR3 is 17 residues long. Of all the DNA, just the CDR3 is kept, 51 bases in frame from base 1. V gives up 4 bases and J gives up 0 bases, and the segment between their germline ends measures 19 bases. In the germline V gene, CDR1 corresponds to SGHDT and CDR2 to YYEEEE.